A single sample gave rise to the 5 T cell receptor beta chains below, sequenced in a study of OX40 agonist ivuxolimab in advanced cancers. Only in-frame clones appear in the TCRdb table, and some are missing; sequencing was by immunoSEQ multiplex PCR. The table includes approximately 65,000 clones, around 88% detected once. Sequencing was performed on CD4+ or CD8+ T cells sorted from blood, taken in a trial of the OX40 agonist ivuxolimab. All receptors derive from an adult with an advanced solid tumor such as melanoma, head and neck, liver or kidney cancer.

The CDR3 nucleotides read TGCGCCAGCAGTCTGTCTCCTCCCAACAATGAGCAGTTCTTC. It encodes CASSLSPPNNEQFF. This chain joins TRBV5-1 and TRBJ2-1; D unclear. Between the trimmed V and J ends, which lost 5 bases and 5 bases, there was a span of 14 bases. The CDR3 runs 14 residues. Germline lookup yields CDR1 SGHRS and CDR2 YFSETQ.

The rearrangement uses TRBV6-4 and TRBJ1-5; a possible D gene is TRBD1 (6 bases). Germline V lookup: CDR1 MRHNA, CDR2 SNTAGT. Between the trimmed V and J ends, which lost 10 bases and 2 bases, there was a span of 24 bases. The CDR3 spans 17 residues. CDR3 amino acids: CANRDRSRLFGNQPQHF. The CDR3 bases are TGTGCCAATAGAGACAGGAGTAGGCTTTTTGGCAATCAGCCCCAGCATTTT.

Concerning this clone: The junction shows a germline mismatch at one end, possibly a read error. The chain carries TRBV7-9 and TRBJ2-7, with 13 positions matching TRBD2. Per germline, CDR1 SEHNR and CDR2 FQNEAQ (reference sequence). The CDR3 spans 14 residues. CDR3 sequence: CASSPPGLAGTSDF. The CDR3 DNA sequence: TGTGCCAGCAGCCCCCCGGGACTAGCGGGGACAAGTGACTTC.

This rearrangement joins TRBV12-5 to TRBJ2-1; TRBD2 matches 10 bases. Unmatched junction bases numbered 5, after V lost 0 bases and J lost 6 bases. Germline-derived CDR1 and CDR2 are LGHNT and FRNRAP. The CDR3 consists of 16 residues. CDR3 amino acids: CASGLVQASGSNEQFF. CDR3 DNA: TGTGCTAGTGGTTTGGTACAGGCTAGCGGGAGCAATGAGCAGTTCTTC.

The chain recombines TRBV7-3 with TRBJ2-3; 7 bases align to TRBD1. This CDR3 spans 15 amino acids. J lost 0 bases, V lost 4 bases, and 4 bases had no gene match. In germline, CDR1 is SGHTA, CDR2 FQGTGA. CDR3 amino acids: CASSSGQFSTDTQYF. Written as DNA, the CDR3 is TGTGCCAGCAGCTCGGGACAGTTTAGCACAGATACGCAGTATTTT. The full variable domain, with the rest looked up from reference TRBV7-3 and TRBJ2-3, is GAGVSQTPSNKVTEKGKYVELRCDPISGHTALYWYRQSLGQGPEFLIYFQGTGAADDSGLPNDRFFAVRPEGSVSTLKIQRTERGDSAVYLCASSSGQFSTDTQYFGPGTRLTVL.